This T cell receptor (beta chain) was recorded in a study of T-cell reconstitution after alpha-beta-depleted transplantation in children. The table lists this clonotype with many counts. Its matching antigen is unknown. Study-wide points: T-cell numbers and diversity, one year after transplant, stemmed largely from T cells that were newly produced. There were some patients whose high TCRbeta diversity at day 60 came from surviving recipient T cells and thymic progenitors. By about two months after transplant, alpha-beta T cells reportedly arose from several hundred graft clones that had expanded.

With V trimmed by 6 bases and J by 0 bases, 6 bases remained unmatched. This CDR3 spans 16 amino acids. Molecular barcoding with unique molecular identifiers was used for the TCRbeta library. One entry per CDR3 protein, called by TCRdb with MiXCR from the PCR reads. Of 200,000 to 250,000 distinct CDR3 sequences in the sample, about 8.2% were seen once. The receptor was derived from a male patient under 10 years old who had a stem cell transplant for acute myeloid leukemia, so the T cells may come from the graft donor. The sequenced sample was PBMCs, mostly from graft donor cells, obtained 360 days after TCRalphabeta/CD19-depleted stem cell transplant. The V gene is TRBV12-3 or TRBV12-4, the J gene TRBJ2-1; 9 nucleotides match TRBD2. CDR3 DNA sequence: TGTGCCAGCAGCCCGGGACTAGCCAGCTCCTACAATGAGCAGTTCTTC. Translated, it gives CASSPGLASSYNEQFF.